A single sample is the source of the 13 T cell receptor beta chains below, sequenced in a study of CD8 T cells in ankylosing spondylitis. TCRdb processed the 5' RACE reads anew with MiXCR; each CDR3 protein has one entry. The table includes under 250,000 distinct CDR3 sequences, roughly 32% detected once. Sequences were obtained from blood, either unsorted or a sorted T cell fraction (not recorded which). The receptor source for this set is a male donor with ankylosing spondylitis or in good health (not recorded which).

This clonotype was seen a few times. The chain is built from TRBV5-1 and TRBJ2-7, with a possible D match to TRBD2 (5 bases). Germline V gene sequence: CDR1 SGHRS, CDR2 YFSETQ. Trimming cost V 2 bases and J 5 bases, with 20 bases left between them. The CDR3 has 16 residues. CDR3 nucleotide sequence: TGCGCCAGCAGCTTACCGTCGGGGATAGCTAACGACGAGCAGTACTTC. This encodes CASSLPSGIANDEQYF.

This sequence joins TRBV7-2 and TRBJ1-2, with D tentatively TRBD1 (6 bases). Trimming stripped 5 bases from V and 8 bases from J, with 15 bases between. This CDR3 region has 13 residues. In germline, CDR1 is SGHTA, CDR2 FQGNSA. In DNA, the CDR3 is TGTGCCAGCAGCACGACAGGCTACAGCGGCTACACCTTC. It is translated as CASSTTGYSGYTF.

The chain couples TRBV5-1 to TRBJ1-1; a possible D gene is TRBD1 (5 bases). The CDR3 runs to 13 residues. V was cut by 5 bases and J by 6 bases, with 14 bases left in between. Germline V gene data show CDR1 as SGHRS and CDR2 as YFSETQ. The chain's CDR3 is CASRITGEAEAFF. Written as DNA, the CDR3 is TGCGCCAGCAGAATCACGGGGGAGGCTGAAGCTTTCTTT.

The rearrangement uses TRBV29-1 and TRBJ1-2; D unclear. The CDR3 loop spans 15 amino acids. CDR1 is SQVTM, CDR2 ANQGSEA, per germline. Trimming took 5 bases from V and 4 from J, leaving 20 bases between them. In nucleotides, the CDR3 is TGCAGCGTTACTCCCCGGGCCTCCATGGGCTATGGCTACACCTTC. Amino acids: CSVTPRASMGYGYTF.

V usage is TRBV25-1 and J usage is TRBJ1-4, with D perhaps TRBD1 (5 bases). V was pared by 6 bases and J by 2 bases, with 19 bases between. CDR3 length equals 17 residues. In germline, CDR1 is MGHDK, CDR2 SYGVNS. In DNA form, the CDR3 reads TGTGCCAGCAGCCCGGGAGGGACGGGGCTTACTAATGAAAAACTGTTTTTT. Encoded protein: CASSPGGTGLTNEKLFF.

In DNA form, the CDR3 reads TGTGCCAGCAGCGTAGAAGCATCCGGGACAGATAATGAAAAACTGTTTTTT. Its translation is CASSVEASGTDNEKLFF. The V call is TRBV9, the J call TRBJ1-4; 7 bases align to TRBD1. Germline CDR1 reads SGDLS; CDR2 reads YYNGEE. Trimming removed 0 bases from V and 4 bases from J; junction bases left unmatched: 9. The CDR3 spans 17 residues. Complete variable domain (other parts from reference TRBV9 and TRBJ1-4): DSGVTQTPKHLITATGQRVTLRCSPRSGDLSVYWYQQSLDQGLQFLIQYYNGEERAKGNILERFSAQQFPDLHSELNLSSLELGDSALYFCASSVEASGTDNEKLFFGSGTQLSVL.

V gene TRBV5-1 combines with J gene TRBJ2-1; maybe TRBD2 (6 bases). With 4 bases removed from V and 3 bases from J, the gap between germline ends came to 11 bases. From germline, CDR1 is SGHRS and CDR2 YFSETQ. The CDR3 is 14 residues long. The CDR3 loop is CASSQPGDYNEQFF. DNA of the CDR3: TGCGCCAGCAGCCAACCGGGGGACTACAATGAGCAGTTCTTC. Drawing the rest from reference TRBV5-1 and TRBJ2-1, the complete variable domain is KAGVTQTPRYLIKTRGQQVTLSCSPISGHRSVSWYQQTPGQGLQFLFEYFSETQRNKGNFPGRFSGRQFSNSRSEMNVSTLELGDSALYLCASSQPGDYNEQFFGPGTRLTVL.

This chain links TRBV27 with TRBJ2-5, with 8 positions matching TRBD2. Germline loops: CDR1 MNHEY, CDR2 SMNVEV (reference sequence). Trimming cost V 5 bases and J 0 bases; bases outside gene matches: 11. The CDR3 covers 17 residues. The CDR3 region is CASSPNPGLEYQETQYF. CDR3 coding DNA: TGTGCCAGCAGTCCGAACCCGGGACTAGAGTACCAAGAGACCCAGTACTTC.

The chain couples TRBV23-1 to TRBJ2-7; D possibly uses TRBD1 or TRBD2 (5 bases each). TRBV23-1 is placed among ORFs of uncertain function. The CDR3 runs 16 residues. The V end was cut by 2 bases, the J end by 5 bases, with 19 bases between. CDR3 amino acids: CASSQIGPGRKNEQYF. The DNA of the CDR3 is TGCGCCAGCAGTCAAATCGGCCCGGGACGAAAGAACGAGCAGTACTTC.

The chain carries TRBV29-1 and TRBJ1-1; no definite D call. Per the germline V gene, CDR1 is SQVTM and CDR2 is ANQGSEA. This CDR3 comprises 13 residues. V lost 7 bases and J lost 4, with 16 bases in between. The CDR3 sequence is CSGEGGLGTEAFF. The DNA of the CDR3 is TGCAGCGGGGAGGGAGGGCTAGGCACTGAAGCTTTCTTT.

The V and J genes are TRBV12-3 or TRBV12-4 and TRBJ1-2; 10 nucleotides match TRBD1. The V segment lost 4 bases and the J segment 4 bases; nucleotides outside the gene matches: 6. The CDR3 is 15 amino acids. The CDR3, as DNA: TGTGCCAGCAGTTCGGGACAGGGGTTAGTCTATGGCTACACCTTC. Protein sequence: CASSSGQGLVYGYTF.

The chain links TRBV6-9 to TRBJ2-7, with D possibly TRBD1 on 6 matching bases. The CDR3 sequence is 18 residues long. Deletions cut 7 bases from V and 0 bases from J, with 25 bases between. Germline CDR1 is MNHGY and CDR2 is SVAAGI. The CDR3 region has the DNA TGTGCCAGCAACTACCCCGGCAGGGACAAATTAACCTCCTACGAGCAGTACTTC. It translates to CASNYPGRDKLTSYEQYF.

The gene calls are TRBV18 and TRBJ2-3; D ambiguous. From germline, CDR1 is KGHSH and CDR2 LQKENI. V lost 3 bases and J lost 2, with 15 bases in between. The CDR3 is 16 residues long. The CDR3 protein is CASSPSNVPTTDTQYF. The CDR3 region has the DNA TGTGCCAGCTCACCCTCGAATGTCCCGACCACAGATACGCAGTATTTT.